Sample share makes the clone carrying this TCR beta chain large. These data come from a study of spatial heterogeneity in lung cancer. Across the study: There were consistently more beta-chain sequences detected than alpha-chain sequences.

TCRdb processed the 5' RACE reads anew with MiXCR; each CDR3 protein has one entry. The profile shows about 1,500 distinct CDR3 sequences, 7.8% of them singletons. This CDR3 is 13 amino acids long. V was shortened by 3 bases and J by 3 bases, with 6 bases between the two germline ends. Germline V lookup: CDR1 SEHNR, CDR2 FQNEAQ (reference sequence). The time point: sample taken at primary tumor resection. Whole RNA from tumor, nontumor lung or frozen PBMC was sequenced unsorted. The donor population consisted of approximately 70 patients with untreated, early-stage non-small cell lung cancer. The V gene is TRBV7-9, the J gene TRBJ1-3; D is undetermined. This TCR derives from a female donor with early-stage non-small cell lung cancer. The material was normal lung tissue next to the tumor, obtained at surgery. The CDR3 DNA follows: TGTGCCAGCAGCTTTAATCTTGGAAACACCATATATTTT. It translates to CASSFNLGNTIYF.